One sample yielded the 8 T cell receptor beta chains listed below, sequenced in a study of blood T cell repertoires in COVID-19. Profiling relied on immunoSEQ multiplex PCR, and the TCRdb table lists in-frame clones only, not all of them. The table lists some 97,000 clones, approximately 80% of them singletons, with roughly 12% in the top ten. Sample: peripheral blood. These receptors were obtained from a woman aged 70 to 79 with acute or convalescent COVID-19.

This chain joins TRBV25-1 and TRBJ1-1, with D perhaps TRBD1 (6 bases). The CDR3 consists of 15 residues. V was trimmed by 7 bases and J by 5 bases, leaving 20 bases between them. Per germline, CDR1 MGHDK and CDR2 SYGVNS. This chain's CDR3 is CASIVQPDRCTEAFF. CDR3 coding DNA: TGTGCCAGCATAGTTCAACCGGACAGATGTACTGAAGCTTTCTTT.

This sequence joins TRBV15 and TRBJ2-3; TRBD2 agrees at 13 bases. The germline gives CDR1 LNHNV, CDR2 YYDKDF (reference sequence). The V gene end was trimmed by 1 base and the J gene end by 2 bases; junction bases not matched to a gene: 9. This CDR3 comprises 19 residues. CDR3 nucleotide sequence: TGTGCCACCAGCAGAGCCACAGGACTAGCGGGGGCCACCACAGATACGCAGTATTTT. Its protein is CATSRATGLAGATTDTQYF. Drawing the rest from reference TRBV15 and TRBJ2-3, the complete variable domain is DAMVIQNPRYQVTQFGKPVTLSCSQTLNHNVMYWYQQKSSQAPKLLFHYYDKDFNNEADTPDNFQSRRPNTSFCFLDIRSPGLGDTAMYLCATSRATGLAGATTDTQYFGPGTRLTVL.

V gene TRBV19 combines with J gene TRBJ2-7, with TRBD2 as a possible D gene (6 bases). Germline V CDR1 and CDR2: LNHDA, SQIVND (reference sequence). CDR3 length: 16 amino acids. Trimming removed 4 bases at V and 0 bases at J, with 16 bases between. The CDR3 nucleotides are TGTGCCAGTAGTACCGGGACTCCGCCGAGCTCCTACGAGCAGTACTTC. Its translation is CASSTGTPPSSYEQYF.

J is TRBJ1-6 and V is TRBV3-1 (or the pseudogene TRBV3-2), with D unresolved. Trimming removed 4 bases at V and 5 bases at J, with 6 bases between. The length of the CDR3 is 13 residues. Germline V CDR1 and CDR2: LGHDT, YNNKEL (reference sequence). The CDR3 spells CASSRDDNSPLHF. CDR3 nucleotide sequence: TGTGCCAGCAGCCGAGACGATAATTCACCCCTCCACTTT.

The rearrangement uses TRBV7-2 and TRBJ2-3, with 16 positions matching TRBD2. The germline V gene has CDR1 SGHTA and CDR2 FQGNSA. The CDR3 is made up of 16 amino acids. Trimming cost V 6 bases and J 6 bases; bases outside gene matches: 6. The CDR3 here is CASSSGLAGGPDTQYF. The CDR3 coding sequence is TGTGCCAGCAGTTCGGGACTAGCGGGGGGGCCTGATACGCAGTATTTT.

Here the CDR3 reads CASGQGLRSGYTF. CDR3 DNA: TGTGCTAGTGGGCAGGGTCTGAGGAGTGGCTACACCTTC. This chain joins TRBV12-5 and TRBJ1-2; perhaps TRBD1 as D (5 bases). Germline V gene sequence: CDR1 LGHNT, CDR2 FRNRAP. CDR3 length: 13 amino acids. V gave up 6 bases and J gave up 7 bases, with 15 bases separating them.

The J gene is TRBJ2-7, the V gene TRBV12-5; 11 nucleotides agree with TRBD1. V shed 5 bases, J shed 7 bases, and the junction held 7 bases outside the gene matches. CDR1 is LGHNT and CDR2 is FRNRAP in the germline V gene. There are 14 residues in the CDR3. The CDR3 reads CASGPDRGLGEQYF. The DNA of the CDR3 is TGTGCTAGTGGTCCGGACAGGGGGCTAGGAGAGCAGTACTTC.

The genes are TRBV6-5 and TRBJ1-3, with a weak D call TRBD1 (6 bases). The CDR3 length is 13 residues. The germline V and J ends were trimmed by 10 bases and 3 bases, with 13 bases remaining between them. CDR1 and CDR2 (germline): MNHEY, SVGAGI. CDR3 nucleotide sequence: TGTGCCACCTCCAGGGGTTTTGGAAACACCATATATTTT. Encoded protein: CATSRGFGNTIYF.